Presented here are 21 T cell receptor beta chains from one specimen sequenced in a study of sequential checkpoint blockade in melanoma (dated by TCRdb to about 2019). Sample treatment or condition, as interpreted from the label and publication: randomized to nivolumab then ipilimumab (arm A) or the reverse (arm B). Receptor amplification or capture employed the immunoSEQ multiplex PCR assay. TCRdb took this table from immuneACCESS and kept in-frame rearrangements with V and J called. Such tables lack part of the clones; where checked against another copy, unresolved V genes explain under half of the gap, and the rest is unexplained. The sample table holds over 10,000 clones, of which roughly four fifths were seen once. The ten largest clonotypes hold 27% of the sample. Sequenced here: CD8+ T cells sorted from blood (inferred from file names), sampled from a patient given nivolumab and ipilimumab in sequence. These receptors were taken from a human donor with melanoma.

This rearrangement joins TRBV11-3 to TRBJ2-7; D gene ambiguous. CDR1 is SGHNT, CDR2 YENEEA, per germline. The CDR3 is 12 residues long. The V end lost 3 bases, the J end lost 3 bases, and 6 bases lay between the germline ends. The CDR3 region is CASSLNSYEQYF. The CDR3 DNA sequence: TGTGCCAGCAGCTTGAACAGCTACGAGCAGTACTTC.

The chain carries TRBV6-5 and TRBJ2-7; D is undetermined. The CDR3 contains 14 residues. Germline V gene data show CDR1 as MNHEY and CDR2 as SVGAGI. V was pared by 7 bases and J by 4 bases, with 17 bases between. The CDR3 protein is CASTTARVVYEQYF. DNA for the CDR3: TGTGCCAGCACCACCGCTCGGGTGGTTTACGAGCAGTACTTC.

The V and J genes are TRBV6-5 and TRBJ2-1; TRBD1 is a possible D gene (6 bases). Germline values: CDR1 MNHEY, CDR2 SVGAGI. This CDR3 has 14 amino acids. Trimming cost V 8 bases and J 5 bases, with 16 bases left between them. This CDR3 is CASQGPVRNNEQFF. DNA of the CDR3: TGTGCCAGCCAGGGGCCAGTAAGAAACAATGAGCAGTTCTTC.

The chain employs TRBV21-1 and TRBJ1-2; no check of the table's D call, TRBD1, against the DNA was made. TRBV21-1 is a pseudogene locus. The CDR3 is 15 amino acids. The CDR3 here is CASRAHGQGDHGYTF. DNA of the CDR3: TGTGCCAGCAGGGCCCACGGACAGGGCGATCATGGCTACACCTTC.

The rearrangement links TRBV6-6 to TRBJ2-7; a possible D gene is TRBD1 (5 bases). The CDR3 has 15 residues. With 6 bases removed from V and 0 bases from J, the gap between germline ends came to 15 bases. Germline V gene data show CDR1 as MNHNY and CDR2 as SVGAGI (reference sequence). The CDR3 bases are TGTGCCAGCAGATCACCAGGGCCAGGCTCCTACGAGCAGTACTTC. Encoded protein: CASRSPGPGSYEQYF.

This chain uses TRBV5-4 with TRBJ1-2, with no clear D. This CDR3 is built from 16 residues. Germline V lookup: CDR1 SGHNT, CDR2 YYREEE (reference sequence). V was clipped by 7 bases and J by 4 bases, with 23 bases between them. The CDR3 sequence: CASLSALPGKTYGYTF. CDR3 DNA sequence: TGTGCCAGCCTTTCTGCCTTACCAGGAAAGACCTATGGCTACACCTTC.

The chain combines TRBV9 with TRBJ2-2; 7 nucleotides agree with TRBD2. V dropped 2 bases and J dropped 5; count of bases not matched to a gene: 9. This CDR3 has 16 amino acids. CDR1 and CDR2 (germline): SGDLS, YYNGEE. CDR3 region: CASSVSREGLTGELFF. CDR3 DNA: TGTGCCAGCAGCGTTTCTAGGGAGGGCCTTACCGGGGAGCTGTTTTTT.

The gene calls are TRBV28 and TRBJ2-7, with D perhaps matching TRBD1 (5 bases). Germline CDR1 reads MDHEN; CDR2 reads SYDVKM. The CDR3 spans 11 residues. CDR3 region: CATGRSYEQYF. The CDR3 DNA reads TGTGCTACAGGCCGTTCCTACGAGCAGTACTTC.

This chain connects TRBV7-2 to TRBJ1-2; no clear D. The germline V and J ends were trimmed by 5 bases and 8 bases, with 12 bases remaining between them. Germline values: CDR1 SGHTA, CDR2 FQGNSA. The CDR3 contains 12 residues. In DNA form, the CDR3 reads TGTGCCAGCAGCCCCAGGACGGGAGGCTACACCTTC. Its protein is CASSPRTGGYTF.

This chain joins TRBV7-9 and TRBJ1-2; D gene unclear. The CDR3 has 11 amino acids. Germline CDR1 reads SEHNR; CDR2 reads FQNEAQ (reference sequence). Trimming cost V 8 bases and J 6 bases, with 10 bases left between them. The CDR3 bases are TGTGCCAGCGAGGTCCCCGATGGCTACACCTTC. Translating it yields CASEVPDGYTF.

The V call is TRBV20-1, the J call TRBJ1-1, with a possible D match to TRBD1 (6 bases). The length of the CDR3 is 11 residues. Germline loops: CDR1 DFQATT, CDR2 SNEGSKA (reference sequence). The V end was cut by 8 bases, the J end by 8 bases, with 15 bases between. CDR3 amino acids: CSPKTGQEAFF. In nucleotides, the CDR3 is TGCAGTCCGAAGACCGGACAGGAAGCTTTCTTT.

The CDR3: CASSPAVAGLYNEQFF. Written as DNA, the CDR3 is TGTGCCAGCAGTCCCGCGGTAGCGGGCTTATACAATGAGCAGTTCTTC. V usage is TRBV27 and J usage is TRBJ2-1, with 7 bases identical to TRBD2. V trimming: 5 bases; J trimming: 4 bases; junction bases outside the gene matches: 11. This CDR3 comprises 16 residues. CDR1 is MNHEY, CDR2 SMNVEV, per germline (reference sequence).

The chain has TRBV7-9 and TRBJ1-1; weak D call: TRBD1 (6 bases). CDR1 and CDR2 from the germline V gene are SEHNR and FQNEAQ (reference sequence). CDR3 length equals 15 residues. Trimming took 3 bases from V and 4 from J, leaving 15 bases between them. For the CDR3, the DNA is TGTGCCAGCAGCTTGAGCAGGGGCGAGGGCACTGAAGCTTTCTTT. Protein product: CASSLSRGEGTEAFF. Full variable domain (rest looked up from reference TRBV7-9 and TRBJ1-1): DTGVSQNPRHKITKRGQNVTFRCDPISEHNRLYWYRQTLGQGPEFLTYFQNEAQLEKSRLLSDRFSAERPKGSFSTLEIQRTEQGDSAMYLCASSLSRGEGTEAFFGQGTRLTVV.

The chain links TRBV27 to TRBJ2-5; D gene unclear. With the DNA end fitting TRBJ2-7 better, the J assignment may be wrong. The CDR3 contains 13 residues. Germline values: CDR1 MNHEY, CDR2 SMNVEV (reference sequence). CDR3 region: CASSGGAAYEQYF. In DNA, the CDR3 is TGTGCCAGCAGTGGCGGAGCCGCCTACGAGCAGTACTTC.

The chain couples TRBV27 to TRBJ2-7; 9 bases line up with TRBD1. Germline assignment: CDR1 MNHEY and CDR2 SMNVEV (reference sequence). The CDR3 has 14 amino acids. The V gene end was trimmed by 5 bases and the J gene end by 3 bases; junction bases not matched to a gene: 5. CDR3 loop: CASSGTGSLYEQYF. For the CDR3, the DNA is TGTGCCAGCAGTGGGACAGGGTCCCTCTACGAGCAGTACTTC.

The gene calls are TRBV16 and TRBJ2-7, with 9 bases that match TRBD1. The V gene end was trimmed by 5 bases and the J gene end by 4 bases; junction bases not matched to a gene: 9. This CDR3 is built from 15 residues. Germline CDR1 KGHSY, CDR2 FQNENV. Here the CDR3 DNA reads TGTGCCAGCAGCGCCCCCGGGACAGGGAGTTACGAGCAGTACTTC. It codes for CASSAPGTGSYEQYF.

The V call is TRBV7-9, the J call TRBJ2-2; the match to TRBD2 covers 11 bases. V was clipped by 4 bases and J by 4 bases; unmatched bases: 5. The CDR3 runs 16 residues. Per germline, CDR1 SEHNR and CDR2 FQNEAQ (reference sequence). The CDR3 reads CASSSLAGALTGELFF. As DNA, the CDR3 is TGTGCCAGCAGCTCACTAGCGGGAGCACTCACCGGGGAGCTGTTTTTT.

V and J are TRBV9 and TRBJ2-2; maybe TRBD2 (6 bases). This CDR3 has 14 amino acids. Trimming took 3 bases from V and 5 from J, leaving 11 bases between them. Germline lookup yields CDR1 SGDLS and CDR2 YYNGEE. The chain's CDR3 is CASSGGGRTGELFF. The CDR3 nucleotides are TGTGCCAGCAGCGGGGGAGGAAGGACCGGGGAGCTGTTTTTT.

The chain employs TRBV4-2 and TRBJ2-7, with 8 bases lining up with TRBD1. Losses at the gene ends were 5 bases for V and 6 bases for J; bases not matched to a gene: 12. Germline V CDR1 and CDR2: LGHNA, YNFKEQ. The CDR3 totals 15 residues. DNA for the CDR3: TGTGCCAGCAGCACCGGACAGGGTCGGAGGGGCGAGCAGTACTTC. This encodes CASSTGQGRRGEQYF.

The chain is built from TRBV9 and TRBJ2-5; 10 bases map to TRBD1. The trim removed 4 bases at V and 5 bases at J, leaving 8 bases unmatched. Germline CDR1 reads SGDLS; CDR2 reads YYNGEE. The CDR3 contains 15 residues. CDR3 sequence reads: CASSPGGGQGETQYF. DNA for the CDR3: TGTGCCAGCAGCCCAGGGGGGGGACAGGGGGAGACCCAGTACTTC. Combining the CDR3 with reference TRBV9 and TRBJ2-5 gives the whole variable domain DSGVTQTPKHLITATGQRVTLRCSPRSGDLSVYWYQQSLDQGLQFLIQYYNGEERAKGNILERFSAQQFPDLHSELNLSSLELGDSALYFCASSPGGGQGETQYFGPGTRLLVL.

The chain employs TRBV4-2 and TRBJ2-1; 10 bases fit TRBD1. There are 16 residues in the CDR3. The trim removed 4 bases at V and 5 bases at J, leaving 8 bases unmatched. Germline V gene lookup returns CDR1 LGHNA and CDR2 YNFKEQ. This CDR3 is CASSLSRDRGHNEQFF. The CDR3 coding sequence is TGTGCCAGCAGCCTCTCCAGGGACAGGGGCCACAATGAGCAGTTCTTC.